This T cell receptor beta chain was captured in a study of blood T cell repertoires in COVID-19. Study background: Sources were T cells, B-cell-depleted T cells, or PBMCs; the material itself was cDNA or gDNA.

Trimming left V 4 bases short and J 0 bases short, with 12 bases between. Germline-derived CDR1 and CDR2 are MNHEY and SVGAGI. The CDR3 is 16 amino acids. In the source study's methods: By means of reference gene primer amplification, nucleated cell counts were estimated. Assay: immunoSEQ multiplex PCR; the TCRdb copy retains only in-frame clones and omits some. V and J calls and clone size are given by that table; D and trimming were obtained from the DNA. Among around 320,000 clones listed, almost 90% were seen once. This clone was seen a few times. Participants, roughly 18 to 89 years old, spanned 25 or so US areas.

The sequencing input was PBMCs or T cells enriched from blood (not recorded which). The TCR comes from a woman between 18 and 29 years old with acute COVID-19. The V call is TRBV6-5, the J call TRBJ2-2, with D tentatively TRBD2 (6 bases). CDR3 amino acids: CASSLGAGANTGELFF. The CDR3 DNA follows: TGTGCCAGCAGTTTGGGAGCGGGTGCGAACACCGGGGAGCTGTTTTTT.